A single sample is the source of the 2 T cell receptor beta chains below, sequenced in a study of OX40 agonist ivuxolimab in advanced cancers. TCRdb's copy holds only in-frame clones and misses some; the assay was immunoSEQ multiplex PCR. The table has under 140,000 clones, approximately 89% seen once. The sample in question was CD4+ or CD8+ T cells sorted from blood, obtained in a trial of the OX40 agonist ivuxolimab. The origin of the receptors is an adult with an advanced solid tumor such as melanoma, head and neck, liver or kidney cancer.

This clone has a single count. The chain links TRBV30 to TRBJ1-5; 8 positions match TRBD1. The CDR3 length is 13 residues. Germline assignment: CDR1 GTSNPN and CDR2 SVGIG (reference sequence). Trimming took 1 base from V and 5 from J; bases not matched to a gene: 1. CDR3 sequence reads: CAWSADRDQPQHF. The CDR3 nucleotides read TGTGCCTGGAGTGCGGACAGGGATCAGCCCCAGCATTTT.

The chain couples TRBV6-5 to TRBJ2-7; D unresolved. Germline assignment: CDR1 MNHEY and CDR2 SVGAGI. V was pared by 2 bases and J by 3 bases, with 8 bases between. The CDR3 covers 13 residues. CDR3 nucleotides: TGTGCCAGCAGTTACCCCGCCCGCTACGAGCAGTACTTC. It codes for CASSYPARYEQYF.